A selection of T cell receptor beta chains follows, all from one sample in a study of CD8 T cells in ankylosing spondylitis. TCRdb recomputed calls from the 5' RACE reads with MiXCR, one row per CDR3 protein. The sample contains tens of thousands of distinct CDR3 sequences, more than 8.5% of which appear only once. The sample was blood, either unsorted or a sorted T cell fraction (not recorded which). The receptor set was obtained from a male donor with ankylosing spondylitis. Each CDR3 is given without its conserved first and last residue.

>TRBV2|12|TRBJ2-7
ASRRGVSSYEQY
>TRBV19|10|TRBJ2-2
ASKPGSGELF
>TRBV4-2|12|TRBJ1-1
ASSQNRANTEAF
>TRBV25-1|14|TRBJ2-3
ASSVLRDPGADTQY
>TRBV7-2|15|TRBJ1-2
ASSLPSGTGGGYGYT
>TRBV29-1|13|TRBJ2-3
SVEETSVGTDTQY
>TRBV20-1|8|TRBJ2-7
SASDYEQY
>TRBV30|13|TRBJ1-3
AWSPDSISGNTIY
>TRBV7-2|12|TRBJ2-5
ASSLQGSMETQY
>TRBV6-1|12|TRBJ1-5
ASNPTGSNQPQH
>TRBV7-9|14|TRBJ2-1
ASTHWQAGPYNEQF
>TRBV6-1|13|TRBJ2-3
ASSRLAEVTDTQY
>TRBV20-1|12|TRBJ2-1
SAPSGGSYNEQF